This T cell receptor beta chain was sequenced in a study of Ad26.COV2.S vaccination and SARS-CoV-2 variants. Looking at the study overall: Participant was drawn from the COV1001 Ad26.COV2.S trial arm.

The treatment was: some 20 received Ad26.COV2.S at low or high dose, single or two shots; 5 received placebo; per-sample allocation not given. Sampling happened 63 days after the first vaccine or placebo injection. V gave up 4 bases and J gave up 8 bases, with 8 bases separating them. CDR3 length equals 11 residues. CDR1 is MNHEY, CDR2 SVGEGT, per germline. Repertoires were generated with immunoSEQ multiplex PCR, while TCRdb's copy carries only in-frame clones and drops some. The sample yields hundreds of thousands of clones, approximately 90% seen once. The chain is built from TRBV6-2 or TRBV6-3 and TRBJ1-2; D might be TRBD1 (6 bases). Source: peripheral blood, taken in a trial of Ad26.COV2.S vaccine versus placebo. The source of this sequence is a person aged 18-60 years who received the Ad26.COV2.S COVID-19 vaccine or a placebo. CDR3 amino acids: CASSFGGGYTF. As DNA, the CDR3 is TGTGCCAGCAGTTTCGGGGGCGGCTACACCTTC.